This entry lists 24 T cell receptor beta chains sequenced from one sample in a study of blood T cell repertoires in COVID-19. This table comes from immunoSEQ multiplex PCR, and its TCRdb copy is limited to in-frame clones, with some not included. The table has approximately 210,000 clones, about 85% seen once. Sequenced: peripheral blood. The receptors were gathered from a woman at least 80 years old with COVID-19, enrolled during active disease.

V usage is TRBV5-1 and J usage is TRBJ1-1; the D is unclear. V was pared by 0 bases and J by 4 bases, with 10 bases between. The CDR3 loop spans 14 amino acids. The germline V gene encodes CDR1 SGHRS and CDR2 YFSETQ. The DNA for the CDR3 is TGCGCCAGCAGCTTGGCCGACCGGGGCACTGAAGCTTTCTTT. Its translation: CASSLADRGTEAFF.

The V and J genes are TRBV7-2 and TRBJ2-2; 9 positions match TRBD2. The length of the CDR3 is 15 residues. J lost 5 bases, V lost 2 bases, and 3 bases had no gene match. Germline loops: CDR1 SGHTA, CDR2 FQGNSA. The DNA for the CDR3 is TGTGCCAGCAGCTTAAACAGCGGGGGGACCGGGGAGCTGTTTTTT. Translating gives CASSLNSGGTGELFF.

Only one count was recorded for this clone. The chain links TRBV29-1 to TRBJ1-2; 8 bases line up with TRBD1. The junction had 5 bases not matched to a gene; V was cut back by 6 bases and J by 5 bases. The CDR3 runs 12 residues. Per germline, CDR1 SQVTM and CDR2 ANQGSEA. The CDR3 protein is CSVEDRDYGYTF. CDR3 bases: TGCAGCGTCGAGGACAGGGATTATGGCTACACCTTC.

The chain carries TRBV2 and TRBJ1-5, with 7 bases lining up with TRBD1. The CDR3 consists of 15 residues. Germline CDR1 SNHLY, CDR2 FYNNEI. Germline trimming cut 6 bases from V and 3 bases from J; bases unmatched to any gene: 8. CDR3 residues: CASSDDDRVNQPQHF. The CDR3 DNA follows: TGTGCCAGCAGCGACGATGACAGGGTCAATCAGCCCCAGCATTTT. The full variable domain, with the rest looked up from reference TRBV2 and TRBJ1-5, is EPEVTQTPSHQVTQMGQEVILRCVPISNHLYFYWYRQILGQKVEFLVSFYNNEISEKSEIFDDQFSVERPDGSNFTLKIRSTKLEDSAMYFCASSDDDRVNQPQHFGDGTRLSIL.

CDR3 nucleotides: TGTGCCAGCAGCTCAGGAGGGGTTGCGGGGTACCATGGCTACACCTTC. Its translation: CASSSGGVAGYHGYTF. The gene calls are TRBV7-9 and TRBJ1-2, with a weak D call TRBD1 (5 bases). Trimming removed 4 bases at V and 6 bases at J, with 21 bases between. Germline V gene lookup returns CDR1 SEHNR and CDR2 FQNEAQ (reference sequence). The CDR3 is 16 residues long.

The chain employs TRBV3-1 (or the pseudogene TRBV3-2) and TRBJ1-6, with no clear D. Trimming removed 5 bases at V and 6 bases at J, with 8 bases between. Germline V lookup: CDR1 LGHDT, CDR2 YNNKEL (reference sequence). The CDR3 consists of 13 residues. The CDR3 DNA is TGTGCCAGCAGCTCGCTAACTAATTCACCCCTCCACTTT. Protein: CASSSLTNSPLHF.

The V gene is TRBV5-4, the J gene TRBJ2-1, with 8 bases identical to TRBD1. This CDR3 region has 14 residues. Per the germline V gene, CDR1 is SGHNT and CDR2 is YYREEE (reference sequence). V trimming: 4 bases; J trimming: 8 bases; junction bases outside the gene matches: 8. In DNA, the CDR3 is TGTGCCAGCAGCGCCGGGACAGGTTTTCATGAGCAGTTCTTC. This sequence encodes CASSAGTGFHEQFF.

This chain joins TRBV11-2 and TRBJ2-3; 7 bases line up with TRBD2. The CDR3 covers 14 residues. Trimming removed 5 bases from V and 6 bases from J; junction bases left unmatched: 8. The germline CDR1 and CDR2 sequences are SGHAT and FQNNGV. This CDR3 reads CASSPSGGSDTQYF. The DNA for the CDR3 is TGTGCCAGCAGCCCTTCCGGGGGGAGTGATACGCAGTATTTT.

The chain has TRBV28 and TRBJ1-2; possible D gene TRBD1, 5 bases. Between the trimmed V and J ends, which lost 10 bases and 3 bases, there was a span of 15 bases. The CDR3 loop spans 13 amino acids. The V gene's germline CDR1 is MDHEN and CDR2 SYDVKM. DNA for the CDR3: TGTGCCATCTCACCGACAGACTACTATGGCTACACCTTC. It translates to CAISPTDYYGYTF.

The chain couples TRBV12-3 or TRBV12-4 to TRBJ2-2, with TRBD1 matching over 7 bases. The CDR3 is 13 residues long. V shed 6 bases, J shed 4 bases, and the junction held 2 bases outside the gene matches. DNA of the CDR3: TGTGCCAGCAGGAGGGACAGCACCGGGGAGCTGTTTTTT. Translating gives CASRRDSTGELFF.

The chain links TRBV4-1 to TRBJ2-7; D is undetermined. Between the trimmed V and J ends, which lost 5 bases and 0 bases, there was a span of 8 bases. CDR3 size: 13 residues. Per the germline V gene, CDR1 is MGHRA and CDR2 is YSYEKL. CDR3 DNA: TGCGCCAGCAGCTTAGCTCTCTCCTACGAGCAGTACGTC. Its protein is CASSLALSYEQYV.

This clone has just one count. The chain links TRBV18 to TRBJ2-1, with TRBD2 matching over 13 bases. CDR3 size: 21 residues. Looked up from germline, CDR1 is KGHSH and CDR2 is LQKENI. J gave up 2 bases and V 5 bases, and 18 bases lay outside the gene matches. DNA for the CDR3: TGTGCCAGCTCATTCAACCGACTAGCGGGGGGAAGGCTATCAGCCTACAATGAGCAGTTCTTC. Encoded protein: CASSFNRLAGGRLSAYNEQFF.

The chain is built from TRBV29-1 and TRBJ1-4; weak D call: TRBD1 (6 bases). Trimming removed 3 bases from V and 8 bases from J, with 10 bases in between. CDR3 length: 12 residues. Germline V CDR1 and CDR2: SQVTM, ANQGSEA. CDR3 nucleotide sequence: TGCAGCGTTGACTCAGGGGACGAAAAACTGTTTTTT. Encoded protein: CSVDSGDEKLFF.

The chain recombines TRBV7-8 with TRBJ1-5; 8 nucleotides line up with TRBD1. V shed 0 bases, J shed 7 bases, and the junction held 11 bases outside the gene matches. CDR3 length equals 17 residues. Germline lookup yields CDR1 SGHVS and CDR2 FQNEAQ. As DNA, the CDR3 is TGTGCCAGCAGCTTAGCGGTTAACAGGGGGAATAGACAGCCCCAGCATTTT. Translating gives CASSLAVNRGNRQPQHF.

The chain recombines TRBV2 with TRBJ2-2; the D is unclear. Germline loops: CDR1 SNHLY, CDR2 FYNNEI. The CDR3 loop spans 14 amino acids. Trimming removed 7 bases at V and 1 base at J, with 10 bases between. DNA for the CDR3: TGTGCCAGCACAACGGCAGGGAACACCGGGGAGCTGTTTTTT. Translating it yields CASTTAGNTGELFF.

V gene TRBV29-1 combines with J gene TRBJ2-7, with D possibly TRBD1 on 5 matching bases. The CDR3 is 13 amino acids. In germline, CDR1 is SQVTM, CDR2 ANQGSEA. V was shortened by 5 bases and J by 5 bases, with 16 bases between the two germline ends. The CDR3 nucleotides read TGCAGCGTTCGTCGACAGTTTTACGACGAGCAGTACTTC. Its translation: CSVRRQFYDEQYF.

V is TRBV11-2 and J is TRBJ2-6; 9 bases align to TRBD2. Germline V gene lookup returns CDR1 SGHAT and CDR2 FQNNGV. The V segment lost 3 bases and the J segment 2 bases; nucleotides outside the gene matches: 2. The CDR3 consists of 16 residues. As DNA, the CDR3 is TGTGCCAGCAGCTTTGGCGGGAGGGCTGGGGCCAACGTCCTGACTTTC. This codes for CASSFGGRAGANVLTF.

The chain links TRBV25-1 to TRBJ1-1; D is ambiguous. This CDR3 has 12 amino acids. Trimming shortened V by 1 base and J by 7 bases, and 7 bases separated the two germline ends. Germline assignment: CDR1 MGHDK and CDR2 SYGVNS. CDR3 sequence reads: CASSELGGEAFF. The CDR3 DNA reads as TGTGCCAGCAGTGAATTAGGAGGTGAAGCTTTCTTT.

The V call is TRBV7-9, the J call TRBJ2-5; 10 bases line up with TRBD2. After removal of 4 bases from V and 3 bases from J, the junction contained 8 bases not matched to a gene. The CDR3 has 16 residues. Germline CDR1 is SEHNR and CDR2 is FQNEAQ (reference sequence). This CDR3 is CASSSVAGGPEETQYF. CDR3 nucleotides: TGTGCCAGCAGCTCTGTAGCGGGGGGTCCTGAAGAGACCCAGTACTTC.

J is TRBJ1-5 and V is TRBV28; D not certain. Germline V gene lookup returns CDR1 MDHEN and CDR2 SYDVKM. The CDR3 has 15 amino acids. Trimming took off 3 bases at V and 7 bases at J, with 16 bases between the two ends. In nucleotides, the CDR3 is TGTGCCAGCAGTTTGTACCGGTCGGTGGGCCAGCCCCAGCATTTT. Its translation: CASSLYRSVGQPQHF.

The CDR3 loop is CASRPGLETYNEQFF. The CDR3 DNA sequence: TGTGCCAGCAGGCCGGGACTGGAGACCTACAATGAGCAGTTCTTC. The genes are TRBV6-5 and TRBJ2-1; D is possibly TRBD2 (6 bases). The CDR3 loop spans 15 amino acids. V was pared by 6 bases and J by 2 bases, with 14 bases between. Germline V gene sequence: CDR1 MNHEY, CDR2 SVGAGI.

This rearrangement joins TRBV7-9 to TRBJ2-7, with 7 positions matching TRBD1. V lost 5 bases to trimming and J lost 3 bases; unmatched junction nucleotides: 4. Germline CDR1 SEHNR, CDR2 FQNEAQ (reference sequence). This CDR3 has 13 amino acids. CDR3 coding DNA: TGTGCCAGCAGCCCGGGACAGTTCTACGAGCAGTACTTC. Translated: CASSPGQFYEQYF.

The gene calls are TRBV9 and TRBJ2-1, with D perhaps TRBD2 (5 bases). The germline V and J ends were trimmed by 0 bases and 10 bases, with 23 bases remaining between them. Germline assignment: CDR1 SGDLS and CDR2 YYNGEE. The CDR3 length is 17 residues. The chain's CDR3 is CASSVAPGVRQNEEQFF. CDR3 DNA sequence: TGTGCCAGCAGCGTAGCCCCCGGGGTGCGACAAAATGAAGAGCAGTTCTTC.

The J gene is TRBJ1-2, the V gene TRBV25-1; tentatively, D is TRBD1 (6 bases). This CDR3 region has 16 residues. The ends were cut back, 1 base at V and 4 bases at J, with 16 bases in the middle. Germline V gene data show CDR1 as MGHDK and CDR2 as SYGVNS. CDR3 protein: CASSEFGRQEAYGYTF. The CDR3 nucleotides are TGTGCCAGCAGTGAATTCGGGCGACAGGAGGCCTATGGCTACACCTTC.